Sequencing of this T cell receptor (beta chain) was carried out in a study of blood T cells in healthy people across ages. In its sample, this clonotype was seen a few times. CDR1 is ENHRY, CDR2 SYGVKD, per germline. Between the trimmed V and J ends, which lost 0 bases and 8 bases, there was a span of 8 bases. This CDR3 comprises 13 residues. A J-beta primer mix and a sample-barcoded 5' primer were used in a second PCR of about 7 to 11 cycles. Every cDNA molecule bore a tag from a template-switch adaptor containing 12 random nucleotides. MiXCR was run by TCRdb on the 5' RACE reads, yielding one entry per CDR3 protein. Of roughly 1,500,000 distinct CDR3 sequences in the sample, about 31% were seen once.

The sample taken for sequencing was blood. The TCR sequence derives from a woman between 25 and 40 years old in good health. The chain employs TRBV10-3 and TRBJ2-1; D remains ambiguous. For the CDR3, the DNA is TGTGCCATCAGTGAGTCGGTAGTGGATGAGCAGTTCTTC. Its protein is CAISESVVDEQFF.